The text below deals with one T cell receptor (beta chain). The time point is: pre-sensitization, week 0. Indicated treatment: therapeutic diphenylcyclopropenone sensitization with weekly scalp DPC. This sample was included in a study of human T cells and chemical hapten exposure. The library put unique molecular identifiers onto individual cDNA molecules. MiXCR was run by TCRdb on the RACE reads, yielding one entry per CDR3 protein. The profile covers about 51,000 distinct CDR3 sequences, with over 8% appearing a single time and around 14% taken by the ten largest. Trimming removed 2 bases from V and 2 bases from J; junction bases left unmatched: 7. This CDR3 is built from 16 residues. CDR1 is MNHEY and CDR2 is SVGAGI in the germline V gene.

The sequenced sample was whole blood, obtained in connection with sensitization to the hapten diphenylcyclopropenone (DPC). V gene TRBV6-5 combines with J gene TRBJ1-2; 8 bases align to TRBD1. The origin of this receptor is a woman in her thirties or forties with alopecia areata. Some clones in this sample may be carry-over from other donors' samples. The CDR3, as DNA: TGTGCCAGCAGTTACATAACCGGGACAGGCAACTATGGCTACACCTTC. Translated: CASSYITGTGNYGYTF.